Listed below are T cell receptor beta chains from one sample, sequenced in a study of T cells in tuberculosis. Generated by immunoSEQ multiplex PCR, the TCRdb table keeps only in-frame clones and is missing some. The table includes about 59,000 clones, approximately 81% detected once. Sequencing used CD1b-GMM tetramer-negative cells sorted from PBMCs. The origin of the receptors is an adult woman with latent tuberculosis. Each CDR3 is given with its conserved first and last residue. The D gene is left open where the match is weak. Clone size appears in some rows only: once, few, many, or a class for an expanded clone.

d_call	cdr3_length	v_call	j_call	clone_size	cdr3_aa	cdr3_nt
TRBD1	15	TRBV9	TRBJ2-3	.	CASSPPGQRINTQYF	TGTGCCAGCAGCCCCCCGGGACAGAGAATTAATACGCAGTATTTT
.	13	TRBV5-1	TRBJ2-5	.	CASSHPQQETQYF	TGCGCCAGCAGCCACCCGCAGCAAGAGACCCAGTACTTC
TRBD1	13	TRBV28	TRBJ1-5	.	CASSYRGNQPQHF	TGTGCCAGCAGTTACAGGGGGAATCAGCCCCAGCATTTT
TRBD1	13	TRBV6-6	TRBJ2-3	once	CASRDRVTDTQYF	TGTGCCAGCCGGGACAGGGTCACGGATACGCAGTATTTT
TRBD2	16	TRBV7-8	TRBJ2-1	.	CASSLPGLADYNEQFF	TGTGCCAGCAGCCTACCGGGACTAGCGGACTACAATGAGCAGTTCTTC
.	15	TRBV27	TRBJ1-4	once	CASSLTRATNEKLFF	TGTGCCAGCAGTCTAACACGGGCAACTAATGAAAAACTGTTTTTT
TRBD1	15	TRBV11-2	TRBJ2-5	.	CASRPPGQAKETQYF	TGTGCCAGCAGACCTCCGGGACAGGCGAAGGAGACCCAGTACTTC
.	13	TRBV13	TRBJ2-1	.	CASSFVRVNEQFF	TGTGCCAGCAGCTTTGTGAGGGTCAATGAGCAGTTCTTC
.	18	TRBV5-8	TRBJ2-3	once	CASSLATTTTPSTDTQYF	TGTGCCAGCAGCTTGGCCACTACGACTACACCTAGCACAGATACGCAGTATTTT
.	13	TRBV7-3	TRBJ1-1	.	CASSRSLTEEAFF	TGTGCCAGCAGCCGATCCCTGACAGAGGAAGCTTTCTTT
TRBD2	15	TRBV2	TRBJ2-7	.	CASTPRGGLAYEQYF	TGTGCCAGCACCCCCCGGGGGGGTTTGGCATACGAGCAGTACTTC
.	17	TRBV7-2	TRBJ2-7	.	CASSRAQGRGSSYEQYF	TGTGCCAGCAGCCGTGCTCAGGGGCGGGGGAGCTCCTACGAGCAGTACTTC
.	13	TRBV5-1	TRBJ2-3	.	CASSLAGADTQYF	TGCGCCAGCAGCTTGGCAGGGGCAGATACGCAGTATTTT
.	14	TRBV4-1	TRBJ1-5	.	CASSRADGDQPQHF	TGCGCCAGCAGCAGGGCGGACGGGGATCAGCCCCAGCATTTT
.	15	TRBV5-1	TRBJ1-2	.	CASTRWGGTNYGYTF	TGCGCCAGCACCCGGTGGGGGGGAACTAACTATGGCTACACCTTC
TRBD2	14	TRBV7-2	TRBJ2-1	.	CASTLAGGYNEQFF	TGTGCCAGCACTTTAGCGGGGGGATACAATGAGCAGTTCTTC
TRBD2	20	TRBV4-1	TRBJ2-1	few	CASSQVGGRSTPGFYNEQFF	TGCGCCAGCAGCCAAGTGGGAGGGCGCTCCACCCCCGGCTTCTACAATGAGCAGTTCTTC
.	15	TRBV5-5	TRBJ1-1	once	CASSLGGRGGTEAFF	TGTGCCAGCAGCTTGGGGGGGCGCGGGGGCACTGAAGCTTTCTTT
TRBD1	18	TRBV5-1	TRBJ1-1	.	CASTRGGGAGSLNTEAFF	TGCGCCAGCACAAGAGGAGGGGGCGCGGGGAGCTTGAACACTGAAGCTTTCTTT
TRBD2	17	TRBV9	TRBJ2-7	.	CASSVGAGREAVGEQYF	TGTGCCAGCAGCGTAGGGGCAGGGCGGGAGGCGGTTGGCGAGCAGTACTTC
.	18	TRBV27	TRBJ2-3	.	CASSQGTFRRSSTDTQYF	TGTGCCAGCAGTCAAGGGACATTCCGAAGGTCTAGCACAGATACGCAGTATTTT
.	14	TRBV6-6	TRBJ1-4	.	CASSNQGKGEKLFF	TGTGCCAGCAGCAACCAGGGGAAGGGTGAAAAACTGTTTTTT
.	15	TRBV6-6	TRBJ1-4	.	CASSSGGADNEKLFF	TGTGCCAGCAGTTCGGGGGGGGCGGATAATGAAAAACTGTTTTTT
.	12	TRBV11-3	TRBJ2-3	.	CASSPYADTQYF	TGTGCCAGCAGCCCATACGCGGATACGCAGTATTTT
.	16	TRBV28	TRBJ1-4	.	CASSSSQVGGAEKLFF	TGTGCCAGCAGTTCATCCCAGGTCGGGGGAGCTGAAAAACTGTTTTTT
TRBD1	13	TRBV11-2	TRBJ1-1	.	CASSLTGGGEAFF	TGTGCCAGCAGCCTTACAGGGGGCGGTGAAGCTTTCTTT
TRBD2	16	TRBV7-9	TRBJ2-7	.	CASSRPPSGGAHEQYF	TGTGCCAGCAGCCGACCCCCCAGCGGGGGGGCCCACGAGCAGTACTTC
.	14	TRBV12-5	TRBJ2-7	.	CASGESGSSPPQYF	TGTGCTAGTGGTGAATCCGGGTCCTCGCCCCCGCAGTACTTC
TRBD1	15	TRBV19	TRBJ2-4	once	CASSGQGLAKNIQYF	TGTGCCAGTAGCGGACAGGGCCTAGCCAAAAACATTCAGTACTTC
TRBD1	15	TRBV11-3	TRBJ2-5	.	CASSYGQGLQETQYF	TGTGCCAGCAGCTACGGACAGGGCCTCCAAGAGACCCAGTACTTC
TRBD2	15	TRBV27	TRBJ2-2	.	CASSSLAGRSGELFF	TGTGCCAGCAGTTCCCTAGCGGGAAGGTCCGGGGAGCTGTTTTTT
.	15	TRBV11-3	TRBJ1-3	.	CASSLGGSGGNTIYF	TGTGCCAGCAGCCTCGGCGGATCCGGGGGGAACACCATATATTTT
.	15	TRBV7-7	TRBJ2-1	.	CASSLYPRPGNEQFF	TGTGCCAGCAGCCTCTACCCTCGACCAGGCAATGAGCAGTTCTTC
.	14	TRBV28	TRBJ2-4	.	CASSYRAAKNIQYF	TGTGCCAGCAGTTACAGGGCCGCCAAAAACATTCAGTACTTC
.	11	TRBV20-1	TRBJ1-2	.	CSAGGNYGYTF	TGCAGTGCCGGGGGTAACTATGGCTACACCTTC
.	13	TRBV19	TRBJ2-5	once	CASSRDSWETQYF	TGTGCCAGTAGTCGGGACTCCTGGGAGACCCAGTACTTC
.	14	TRBV6-5	TRBJ1-5	.	CASSYGISSSPQHF	TGTGCCAGCAGTTACGGCATCTCTTCTTCACCCCAGCATTTT
TRBD2	14	TRBV6-5	TRBJ2-1	.	CASSYSTSGGEQFF	TGTGCCAGCAGTTACTCGACTAGCGGCGGGGAGCAGTTCTTC
TRBD1	14	TRBV4-3	TRBJ1-6	.	CASSRGQEGSPLHF	TGCGCCAGCAGCCGAGGACAGGAAGGTTCACCCCTCCACTTT
TRBD2	17	TRBV9	TRBJ2-3	.	CASSVAYRTSPTDTQYF	TGTGCCAGCAGCGTAGCTTATCGGACTAGCCCCACAGATACGCAGTATTTT
TRBD1	14	TRBV27	TRBJ2-3	.	CASRSTGGTDTQYF	TGTGCCAGCAGATCAACAGGGGGCACAGATACGCAGTATTTT
TRBD2	15	TRBV28	TRBJ2-7	.	CASSLNLSGTKEQYF	TGTGCCAGCAGCCTGAACCTTAGCGGGACGAAAGAGCAGTACTTC
.	14	TRBV12-5	TRBJ1-1	few	CASGSPPRNTEAFF	TGTGCTAGTGGTTCCCCCCCCAGGAACACTGAAGCTTTCTTT
.	16	TRBV6-5	TRBJ2-1	.	CASSSGGGGRYNEQFF	TGTGCCAGCAGTTCCGGCGGAGGGGGCCGCTACAATGAGCAGTTCTTC
TRBD1	15	TRBV19	TRBJ1-5	.	CASRAGTGRNQPQHF	TGTGCCAGTAGAGCCGGGACAGGGAGGAATCAGCCCCAGCATTTT
.	13	TRBV29-1	TRBJ1-1	.	CSVDRTGNTEAFF	TGCAGCGTTGATCGTACAGGGAACACTGAAGCTTTCTTT
TRBD1	16	TRBV4-1	TRBJ1-2	.	CASSQDEGQTTYGYTF	TGCGCCAGCAGCCAAGATGAGGGACAGACAACCTATGGCTACACCTTC
TRBD2	15	TRBV28	TRBJ2-7	few	CASSLFWAGGSEQYF	TGTGCCAGCAGTTTATTTTGGGCGGGAGGTTCCGAGCAGTACTTC
.	14	TRBV28	TRBJ1-2	.	CASSFRDWNYGYTF	TGTGCCAGCAGTTTTCGGGACTGGAACTATGGCTACACCTTC
.	15	TRBV30	TRBJ1-2	.	CAWSASIGRGGGYTF	TGTGCCTGGAGTGCCAGCATAGGTCGCGGAGGAGGGTACACCTTC
TRBD1	18	TRBV27	TRBJ2-5	.	CASSHRAVAGQGQETQYF	TGTGCCAGCAGTCACCGTGCGGTAGCCGGACAGGGGCAAGAGACCCAGTACTTC
.	14	TRBV6-1	TRBJ1-2	.	CASSTRRRGYGYTF	TGTGCCAGCAGCACTAGACGGAGGGGCTATGGCTACACCTTC
TRBD2	14	TRBV2	TRBJ2-1	.	CASKAGGSYNEQFF	TGTGCCAGCAAGGCGGGAGGGTCCTACAATGAGCAGTTCTTC
.	12	TRBV5-4	TRBJ2-5	.	CTSSPSEETQYF	TGTACCAGCAGCCCTAGTGAAGAGACCCAGTACTTC